The 24 T cell receptor beta chains in this list originate from one sample, sequenced in a study of cytomegalovirus exposure and HLA in healthy donors (dated by TCRdb to the late 2010s). Receptors were amplified or captured by the immunoSEQ multiplex PCR assay. TCRdb re-hosts the immuneACCESS table, in-frame sequences only. Its copies lack some clones; in the studies checked, an unresolved V gene accounts for under half of them, and the cause for the rest is not known. The sample records about 360,000 clones, 70% to 90% of which are singletons. The top ten hold 0.83% of the sample. Sequenced sample: PBMCs. Receptors originate from a woman younger than 30 in good health and CMV-seronegative.

The chain joins TRBV19 to TRBJ1-5, with TRBD1 matching over 7 bases. The CDR3 consists of 14 residues. Trimming at V came to 6 bases and at J to 2 bases, leaving 4 bases not matched to a gene. The germline V gene has CDR1 LNHDA and CDR2 SQIVND (reference sequence). The CDR3 protein is CASRLDRGNQPQHF. CDR3 DNA sequence: TGTGCCAGTAGACTTGACAGGGGCAATCAGCCCCAGCATTTT.

This rearrangement joins TRBV29-1 to TRBJ2-3, with unresolved D. From germline, CDR1 is SQVTM and CDR2 ANQGSEA. The V gene lost 6 bases and the J gene lost 4 bases, with 14 bases spanning the gap. The CDR3 runs 13 residues. The chain's CDR3 is CSVNRAPSDTQYF. The CDR3, as DNA: TGCAGCGTAAACCGTGCGCCCTCAGATACGCAGTATTTT.

The chain has TRBV2 and TRBJ1-2; a weak D match, TRBD1 (5 bases). The CDR3 consists of 17 residues. CDR1 is SNHLY, CDR2 FYNNEI, per germline. Trimming left V 10 bases short and J 4 bases short, with 28 bases between. In DNA, the CDR3 is TGTGCCACCGACACTAATCGGACGGGACTAGGAGGCTATGGCTACACCTTC. It encodes CATDTNRTGLGGYGYTF.

The rearrangement joins TRBV19 to TRBJ2-7; a weak D match, TRBD1 (5 bases). From germline, CDR1 is LNHDA and CDR2 SQIVND (reference sequence). V shed 7 bases and J shed 0 bases, with 7 bases lying between them. This CDR3 spans 12 amino acids. DNA for the CDR3: TGTGCCAGTAATGGGGCCTCCTACGAGCAGTACTTC. This codes for CASNGASYEQYF.

The chain is built from TRBV2 and TRBJ2-3, with 8 positions matching TRBD1. The CDR3 contains 14 residues. Germline lookup yields CDR1 SNHLY and CDR2 FYNNEI. The V gene end was trimmed by 6 bases and the J gene end by 2 bases; junction bases not matched to a gene: 4. CDR3 nucleotide sequence: TGTGCCAGCAGCGACAGGGGCATCACAGATACGCAGTATTTT. This translates into CASSDRGITDTQYF.

V usage is TRBV2 and J usage is TRBJ2-5, with 7 nucleotides matching TRBD2. Germline V gene sequence: CDR1 SNHLY, CDR2 FYNNEI. The CDR3 consists of 14 residues. J lost 4 bases, V lost 3 bases, and 5 bases had no gene match. The chain's CDR3 is CASSDSWGGETQYF. CDR3 DNA sequence: TGTGCCAGCAGTGACAGCTGGGGGGGAGAGACCCAGTACTTC.

The V call is TRBV11-2, the J call TRBJ2-3, with D possibly TRBD1 on 6 matching bases. The CDR3 spans 17 residues. Trimming stripped 5 bases from V and 1 base from J, with 19 bases between. Germline V gene lookup returns CDR1 SGHAT and CDR2 FQNNGV. The CDR3 nucleotides read TGTGCCAGCAGCCCGAAAGCAGGGGTACGCGGCACAGATACGCAGTATTTT. This sequence encodes CASSPKAGVRGTDTQYF.

This sequence joins TRBV2 and TRBJ2-7; 11 bases map to TRBD1. The CDR3 is made up of 14 amino acids. Germline trimming cut 4 bases from V and 6 bases from J; bases unmatched to any gene: 5. CDR1 and CDR2 (germline): SNHLY, FYNNEI. CDR3 bases: TGTGCCAGCAGTGTGGGGACAGGGGGTTTCGAGCAGTACTTC. Translated, it gives CASSVGTGGFEQYF.

The chain joins TRBV28 to TRBJ2-3; TRBD2 aligns across 9 bases. In germline, CDR1 is MDHEN, CDR2 SYDVKM. J lost 2 bases, V lost 5 bases, and 5 bases had no gene match. The CDR3 is made up of 15 amino acids. CDR3 nucleotide sequence: TGTGCCAGCAGTCCTCCGGGACTAGCCACAGATACGCAGTATTTT. The encoded protein is CASSPPGLATDTQYF.

The V gene is TRBV27, the J gene TRBJ2-3; 9 positions match TRBD2. V lost 4 bases to trimming and J lost 4 bases; unmatched junction nucleotides: 3. Per the germline V gene, CDR1 is MNHEY and CDR2 is SMNVEV (reference sequence). The CDR3 runs to 14 residues. The CDR3: CASSSGLAPDTQYF. The CDR3 DNA is TGTGCCAGCAGTTCGGGACTAGCTCCAGATACGCAGTATTTT.

The chain has TRBV9 and TRBJ2-2; 12 nucleotides agree with TRBD2. CDR3 length equals 17 residues. In germline, CDR1 is SGDLS, CDR2 YYNGEE. Trimming took 3 bases from V and 1 from J; bases not matched to a gene: 4. This CDR3 is CASSAGLAGKNTGELFF. The CDR3 DNA sequence: TGTGCCAGCAGCGCCGGACTAGCGGGGAAGAACACCGGGGAGCTGTTTTTT.

The chain uses TRBV7-6 and TRBJ2-7; the D is unclear. The germline V gene encodes CDR1 SGHVS and CDR2 FNYEAQ. The germline V and J ends were trimmed by 1 base and 2 bases, with 6 bases remaining between them. This CDR3 spans 13 amino acids. The CDR3 nucleotides are TGTGCCAGCAGCTTAGGGAGAACCTACGAGCAGTACTTC. The encoded protein is CASSLGRTYEQYF.

This clone appeared a single time. V is TRBV5-4 and J is TRBJ2-5, with TRBD2 identical over 11 bases. The CDR3 has 16 residues. Losses at the gene ends were 1 base for V and 5 bases for J; bases not matched to a gene: 7. The V gene's germline CDR1 is SGHNT and CDR2 YYREEE (reference sequence). CDR3 nucleotides: TGTGCCAGCAGCTTGCTAGCGGGGGGTCCGGGGGAGACCCAGTACTTC. This sequence encodes CASSLLAGGPGETQYF.

V usage is TRBV18 and J usage is TRBJ1-2; 9 positions agree with TRBD1. In germline, CDR1 is KGHSH, CDR2 LQKENI. Trimming removed 1 base from V and 4 bases from J; junction bases left unmatched: 7. The CDR3 runs 16 residues. CDR3 loop: CASSPRDRGSGYGYTF. CDR3 DNA: TGTGCCAGCTCACCACGAGACAGGGGGTCTGGCTATGGCTACACCTTC.

The chain combines TRBV5-4 with TRBJ1-1, with D hard to call. The CDR3 has 14 amino acids. Germline V gives CDR1 SGHNT, CDR2 YYREEE (reference sequence). The germline V and J ends were trimmed by 2 bases and 0 bases, with 8 bases remaining between them. The CDR3: CASSFNTMNTEAFF. The CDR3 region has the DNA TGTGCCAGCAGCTTTAACACTATGAACACTGAAGCTTTCTTT.

The chain employs TRBV6-5 and TRBJ2-1; D possibly corresponds to TRBD1 (5 bases). V lost 2 bases to trimming and J lost 5 bases, with 13 bases between them. From germline, CDR1 is MNHEY and CDR2 SVGAGI. There are 15 residues in the CDR3. The CDR3 DNA is TGTGCCAGCAGTTACGGGGCTGGGCGCCACAATGAGCAGTTCTTC. Translated, it gives CASSYGAGRHNEQFF.

The chain is built from TRBV5-1 and TRBJ2-1; D is uncertain. The V gene's germline CDR1 is SGHRS and CDR2 YFSETQ. With 2 bases removed from V and 0 bases from J, the gap between germline ends came to 3 bases. The length of the CDR3 is 13 residues. CDR3 residues: CASSFGSYNEQFF. Written as DNA, the CDR3 is TGCGCCAGCAGCTTCGGCTCCTACAATGAGCAGTTCTTC.

DNA for the CDR3: TGTGCCAGCAGCGTAGTGTGGACAGACACTGAAGCTTTCTTT. It is translated as CASSVVWTDTEAFF. The chain joins TRBV9 to TRBJ1-1; TRBD1 might be the D (6 bases). The CDR3 contains 14 residues. CDR1 is SGDLS and CDR2 is YYNGEE in the germline V gene. Trimming removed 0 bases from V and 3 bases from J, with 9 bases in between.

V gene TRBV6-5 combines with J gene TRBJ1-2; 8 bases are a match to TRBD1. Losses at the gene ends were 4 bases for V and 8 bases for J; bases not matched to a gene: 15. Germline-derived CDR1 and CDR2 are MNHEY and SVGAGI. The CDR3 runs to 16 residues. The CDR3 DNA reads TGTGCCAGCAGTTTACATTCCCGGGACAGGCCAGAGGGCTACACCTTC. Translating it yields CASSLHSRDRPEGYTF.

The chain has TRBV19 and TRBJ2-1; 8 bases line up with TRBD1. The CDR3 length is 15 residues. CDR1 is LNHDA and CDR2 is SQIVND in the germline V gene (reference sequence). V lost 6 bases, J lost 2 bases, and 6 bases stayed unmatched. DNA of the CDR3: TGTGCCAGTAGCACCGGGACAGGAACCTACAATGAGCAGTTCTTC. This codes for CASSTGTGTYNEQFF.

This chain joins TRBV7-6 and TRBJ1-3, with D perhaps matching TRBD1 (6 bases). The germline gives CDR1 SGHVS, CDR2 FNYEAQ. The length of the CDR3 is 19 residues. Trimming pared 2 bases from V and 3 bases from J, leaving 23 bases between. The CDR3 DNA reads as TGTGCCAGCAGCTTAATCGTAGGGCTCGGGACATCTGGTGGAAACACCATATATTTT. Translating gives CASSLIVGLGTSGGNTIYF.

In DNA, the CDR3 is TGTGCCAGCAGTCAGCAGGGGATCCCCACCTCTGGAAACACCATATATTTT. Translating it yields CASSQQGIPTSGNTIYF. This chain joins TRBV11-2 and TRBJ1-3; D is perhaps TRBD1 (6 bases). The CDR3 loop spans 17 amino acids. The V gene lost 6 bases and the J gene lost 0 bases, with 18 bases spanning the gap. Germline CDR1 is SGHAT and CDR2 is FQNNGV.

This clone was seen a single time. This sequence joins TRBV4-1 and TRBJ1-5, with D perhaps matching TRBD1 (6 bases). V dropped 5 bases and J dropped 3 bases, with 14 bases sitting between them. The CDR3 contains 15 residues. The V gene's germline CDR1 is MGHRA and CDR2 YSYEKL. The CDR3 DNA sequence: TGCGCCAGCAGCGCCCAGGGGTCCCTCAATCAGCCCCAGCATTTT. Residues: CASSAQGSLNQPQHF.

The rearrangement links TRBV5-1 to TRBJ2-7; 9 bases fit TRBD2. J was trimmed by 3 bases and V by 8 bases; bases with no gene match: 9. This CDR3 comprises 14 residues. Germline V gene sequence: CDR1 SGHRS, CDR2 YFSETQ. DNA for the CDR3: TGCGCCAGTCGAGACGGGACTAGCAGCTACGAGCAGTACTTC. Amino acid sequence: CASRDGTSSYEQYF.